Detailed here is one TCR beta chain. Only one count was recorded for this clone. Its antigen is still unknown. Base qualities are not at hand, and no much larger clone is one base apart. These data come from a study of blood T cell repertoires in COVID-19 (dated by TCRdb to about 2020). Context from the whole study: The collaborator samples originated in the United States, Italy and Spain and spanned the acute and convalescent phases of COVID-19. The prospective study material was composed of cDNA or gDNA derived from T cells, B-cell-depleted T cells, or PBMCs. The dataset comprised deeply sampled blood TCRbeta repertoires from subjects exposed to, actively infected with, or recovered from COVID-19. The repertoires were released in a freely available public database intended as a resource for research on the immune response to SARS-CoV-2. The samples were drawn from the first 160 participants of the ongoing ImmuneRACE study and from 1,254 subjects provided by 6 global collaborators. Sample metadata almost always included a de-identified subject ID, COVID-19 status, age in years and sex. HLA class I and class II types, where available, came from metadata supplied by the sample provider rather than from assay-based typing. Study-wide conclusions, independent of this receptor: How much clinical and demographic metadata was included differed by source and by participant, and the metadata was provided uncurated.

The collaborating institutions used their own protocols to collect whole blood in K2EDTA tubes. For TCRbeta analysis, collaborators shipped samples as frozen whole blood, isolated PBMCs, or DNA extracted from either of those sample types. The CDR3 spans 14 residues, from the cysteine through the phenylalanine. The DNA shown is the 42-base CDR3, in frame from base 1. Per the germline V gene, SQVTM is the CDR1 and ANQGSEA is the CDR2. TCRbeta CDR3 regions were amplified from genomic DNA by means of the immunoSEQ Assay, a bias-controlled multiplex PCR. As for the authors' bioinformatics: Within the assay, amplification of reference gene primers was used to estimate how many nucleated cells each sample contained. To quantify the absolute abundance of each unique TCRbeta CDR3 rearrangement, sequence reads were collapsed and filtered. For each sample, productive Simpson clonality was calculated as the square root of Simpson's diversity index across productive rearrangements. TCRdb took this table from immuneACCESS and kept in-frame rearrangements with V and J called. Such tables lack part of the clones; where checked against another copy, unresolved V genes explain under half of the gap, and the rest is unexplained. Clonal size and the V and J genes are those of that table, whereas D and trimming came from the DNA. This sample is represented by 130,000 to 150,000 clones; about 84% of them were singletons. The top ten clonotypes cover roughly 13% of the sample.

The sample was peripheral blood. This sequence was found in a man aged 60-69 years with active or convalescent COVID-19. The receptor chain draws on TRBV29-1 and TRBJ1-1, and TRBD1 matches 11 of the central bases. The CDR3 protein: CGLDRGLAGTEAFF. The DNA reads TGCGGCCTGGACAGGGGGCTTGCGGGCACTGAAGCTTTCTTT.